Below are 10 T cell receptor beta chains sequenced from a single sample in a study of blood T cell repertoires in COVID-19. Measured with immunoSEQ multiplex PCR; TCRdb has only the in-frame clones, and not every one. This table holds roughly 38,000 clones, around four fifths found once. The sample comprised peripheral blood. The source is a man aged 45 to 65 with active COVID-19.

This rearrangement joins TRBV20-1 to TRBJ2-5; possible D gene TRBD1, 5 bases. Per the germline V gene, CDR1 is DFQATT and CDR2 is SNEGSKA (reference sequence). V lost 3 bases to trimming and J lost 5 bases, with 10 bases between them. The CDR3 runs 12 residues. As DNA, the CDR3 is TGCAGTGCTAGTGACAGAACGGAGACCCAGTACTTC. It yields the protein CSASDRTETQYF.

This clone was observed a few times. In DNA form, the CDR3 reads TGTGCCAGCAGTCGGGAGATACACCCGACCTACGAGCAGTACTTC. Protein: CASSREIHPTYEQYF. The V call is TRBV6-5, the J call TRBJ2-7; weak D call: TRBD2 (6 bases). This CDR3 spans 15 amino acids. With 5 bases removed from V and 2 bases from J, the gap between germline ends came to 16 bases. Germline V gene data show CDR1 as MNHEY and CDR2 as SVGAGI.

DNA of the CDR3: TGTGCCAGCAGTGCCCGGTACTTC. Protein sequence: CASSARYF. The V call is TRBV6-4, the J call TRBJ2-5, with D unclear. The germline V gene has CDR1 MRHNA and CDR2 SNTAGT. V was shortened by 4 bases and J by 13 bases, with 4 bases between the two germline ends. The CDR3 covers 8 residues.

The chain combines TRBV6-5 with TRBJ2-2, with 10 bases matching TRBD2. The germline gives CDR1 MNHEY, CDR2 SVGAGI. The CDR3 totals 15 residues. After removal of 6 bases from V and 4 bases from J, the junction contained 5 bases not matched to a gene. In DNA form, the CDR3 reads TGTGCCAGCAGAGCGGGGGGGCCGGGCACCGGGGAGCTGTTTTTT. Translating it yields CASRAGGPGTGELFF.

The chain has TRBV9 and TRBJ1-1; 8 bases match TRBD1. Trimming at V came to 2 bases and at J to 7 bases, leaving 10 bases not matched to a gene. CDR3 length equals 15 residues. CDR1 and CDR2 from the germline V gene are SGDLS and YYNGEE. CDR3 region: CASSVTTDRGIEAFF. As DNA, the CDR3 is TGTGCCAGCAGCGTTACAACAGACAGGGGTATTGAAGCTTTCTTT.

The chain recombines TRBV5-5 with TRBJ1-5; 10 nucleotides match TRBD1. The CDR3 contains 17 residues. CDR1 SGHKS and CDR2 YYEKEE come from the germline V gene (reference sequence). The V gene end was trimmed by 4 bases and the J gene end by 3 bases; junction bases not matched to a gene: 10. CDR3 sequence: CASSPSRTGGDNQPQHF. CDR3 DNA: TGTGCCAGCAGCCCGTCCAGGACAGGGGGGGACAATCAGCCCCAGCATTTT.

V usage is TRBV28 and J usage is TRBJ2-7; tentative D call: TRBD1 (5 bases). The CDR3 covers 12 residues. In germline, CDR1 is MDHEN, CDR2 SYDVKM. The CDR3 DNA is TGTGGATCCGCAGGGCTATCCTACGAGCAGTACTTC. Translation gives CGSAGLSYEQYF.

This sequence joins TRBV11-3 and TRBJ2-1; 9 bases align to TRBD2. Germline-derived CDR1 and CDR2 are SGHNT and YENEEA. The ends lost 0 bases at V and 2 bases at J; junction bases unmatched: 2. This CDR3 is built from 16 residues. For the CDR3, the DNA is TGTGCCAGCAGCTTAGATTCTAGCGGGGCCTACAATGAGCAGTTCTTC. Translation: CASSLDSSGAYNEQFF.

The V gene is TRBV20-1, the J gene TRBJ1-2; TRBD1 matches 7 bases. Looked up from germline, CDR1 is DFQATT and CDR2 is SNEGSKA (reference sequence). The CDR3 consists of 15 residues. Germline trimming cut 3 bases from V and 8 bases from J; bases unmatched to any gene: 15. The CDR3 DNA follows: TGCAGTGCTAGTGAGGGGGCCCTGGACTCCTACGGCTACACCTTC. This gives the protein CSASEGALDSYGYTF.

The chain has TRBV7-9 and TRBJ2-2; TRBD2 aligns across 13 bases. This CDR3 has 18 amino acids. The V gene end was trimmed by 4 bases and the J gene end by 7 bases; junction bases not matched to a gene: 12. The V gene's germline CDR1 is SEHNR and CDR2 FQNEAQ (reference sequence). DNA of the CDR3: TGTGCCAGCAGCTCCCCCCTCATGGGACTAGCGGGGAGCGGGGAGCTGTTTTTT. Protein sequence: CASSSPLMGLAGSGELFF.